The 8 T cell receptor beta chains listed next were all sequenced from one sample in a study of blood T cell repertoires in COVID-19. Using immunoSEQ multiplex PCR, the repertoire was profiled, and TCRdb retains in-frame clones only, with some absent. The data show some 94,000 clones, with 85% to 90% seen just once and 0.85% to 1.3% held by the top ten. Source material: peripheral blood. Source of these receptors: a human donor in a cohort sampled during active COVID-19.

The CDR3 spells CANPTGRGNSPLHF. The CDR3 DNA reads TGTGCCAATCCCACCGGGAGAGGGAATTCACCCCTCCACTTT. The chain carries TRBV28 and TRBJ1-6; D not resolved. CDR1 and CDR2 (germline): MDHEN, SYDVKM. The CDR3 length is 14 residues. Trimming shortened V by 10 bases and J by 7 bases, and 17 bases separated the two germline ends.

This clone came up once. This chain uses TRBV3-1 (or the pseudogene TRBV3-2) with TRBJ2-7; TRBD2 is a possible D gene (5 bases). Germline CDR1 LGHDT, CDR2 YNNKEL (reference sequence). CDR3 length equals 16 residues. Deletions cut 1 base from V and 9 bases from J, with 22 bases between. CDR3 protein: CASSQGSTDRGWGQYF. The CDR3, as DNA: TGTGCCAGCAGCCAAGGCTCGACGGACCGGGGTTGGGGGCAGTACTTC.

The chain uses TRBV28 and TRBJ2-3, with TRBD2 matching 7 bases. CDR1 and CDR2 (germline): MDHEN, SYDVKM. The V gene end was trimmed by 7 bases and the J gene end by 3 bases; junction bases not matched to a gene: 10. The CDR3 has 15 amino acids. The CDR3 loop is CASTNWAGATDTQYF. CDR3 in DNA: TGTGCCAGCACCAACTGGGCGGGAGCAACAGATACGCAGTATTTT.

J is TRBJ2-7 and V is TRBV6-6; 11 nucleotides align to TRBD2. J lost 1 base, V lost 5 bases, and 10 bases had no gene match. In germline, CDR1 is MNHNY, CDR2 SVGAGI (reference sequence). The CDR3 is 17 residues long. In DNA, the CDR3 is TGTGCCAGCAGTCTCGGGACTAGCGGATACCGATCCTACGAGCAGTACTTC. Protein: CASSLGTSGYRSYEQYF.

The chain joins TRBV7-8 to TRBJ1-1, with 10 bases identical to TRBD1. The CDR3 contains 17 residues. V lost 4 bases, J lost 0 bases, and 8 bases stayed unmatched. Germline V CDR1 and CDR2: SGHVS, FQNEAQ. CDR3 nucleotides: TGTGCCAGCAGCTCGACAGGGGGCCCTCGCATGAACACTGAAGCTTTCTTT. Its translation is CASSSTGGPRMNTEAFF.

The J gene is TRBJ1-1, the V gene TRBV28; D perhaps matches TRBD1 (6 bases). Trimming shortened V by 7 bases and J by 1 base, and 16 bases separated the two germline ends. CDR1 is MDHEN and CDR2 is SYDVKM in the germline V gene. The CDR3 loop spans 15 amino acids. CDR3 in amino acids: CASTLAGAQNTEAFF. The CDR3 DNA follows: TGTGCCAGCACCTTAGCAGGGGCGCAGAACACTGAAGCTTTCTTT. Full variable domain (rest looked up from reference TRBV28 and TRBJ1-1): DVKVTQSSRYLVKRTGEKVFLECVQDMDHENMFWYRQDPGLGLRLIYFSYDVKMKEKGDIPEGYSVSREKKERFSLILESASTNQTSMYLCASTLAGAQNTEAFFGQGTRLTVV.

The table lists this clone with a count of one. The rearrangement links TRBV7-9 to TRBJ2-3; 7 nucleotides match TRBD2. Trimming cost V 2 bases and J 0 bases; bases outside gene matches: 2. This CDR3 is built from 15 residues. Germline V CDR1 and CDR2: SEHNR, FQNEAQ (reference sequence). The CDR3 sequence: CASSLLADSTDTQYF. CDR3 in DNA: TGTGCCAGCAGCTTACTAGCGGATAGCACAGATACGCAGTATTTT.

The chain joins TRBV5-1 to TRBJ1-1; tentatively, D is TRBD1 (6 bases). This CDR3 contains 15 residues. Trimming took 4 bases from V and 4 from J, leaving 17 bases between them. CDR1 is SGHRS, CDR2 YFSETQ, per germline. The CDR3 loop reads CASSQGLLGGTEAFF. CDR3 DNA: TGCGCCAGCAGCCAGGGGCTTTTAGGAGGCACTGAAGCTTTCTTT.